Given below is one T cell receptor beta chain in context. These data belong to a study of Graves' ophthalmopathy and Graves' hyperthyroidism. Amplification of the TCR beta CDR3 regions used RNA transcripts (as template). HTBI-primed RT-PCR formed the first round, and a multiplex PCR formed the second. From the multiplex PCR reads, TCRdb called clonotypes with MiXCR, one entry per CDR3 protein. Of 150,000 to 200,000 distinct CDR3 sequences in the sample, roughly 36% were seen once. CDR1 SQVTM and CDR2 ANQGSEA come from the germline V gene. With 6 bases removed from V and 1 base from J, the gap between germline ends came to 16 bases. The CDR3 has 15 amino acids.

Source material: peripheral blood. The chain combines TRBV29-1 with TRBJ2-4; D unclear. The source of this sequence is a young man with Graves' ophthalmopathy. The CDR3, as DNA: TGCAGCGTCTTAGGCGACCTCTCTGCCAAAAACATTCAGTACTTC. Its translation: CSVLGDLSAKNIQYF.